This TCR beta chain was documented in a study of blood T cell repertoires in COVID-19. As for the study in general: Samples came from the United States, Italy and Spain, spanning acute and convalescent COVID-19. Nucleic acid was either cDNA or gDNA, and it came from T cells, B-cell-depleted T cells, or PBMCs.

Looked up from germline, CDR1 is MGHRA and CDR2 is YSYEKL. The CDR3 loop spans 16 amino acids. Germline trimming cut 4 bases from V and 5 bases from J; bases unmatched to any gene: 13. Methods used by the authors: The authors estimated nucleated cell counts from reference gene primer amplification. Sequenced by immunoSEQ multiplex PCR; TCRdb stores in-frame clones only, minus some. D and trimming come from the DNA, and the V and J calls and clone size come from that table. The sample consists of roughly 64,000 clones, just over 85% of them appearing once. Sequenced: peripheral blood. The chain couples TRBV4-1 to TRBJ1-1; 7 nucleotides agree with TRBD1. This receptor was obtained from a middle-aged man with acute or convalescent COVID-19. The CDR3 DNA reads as TGCGCCAGCAGCCCCCGAGCCGGAACAGGGGTTACTGAAGCTTTCTTT. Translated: CASSPRAGTGVTEAFF.